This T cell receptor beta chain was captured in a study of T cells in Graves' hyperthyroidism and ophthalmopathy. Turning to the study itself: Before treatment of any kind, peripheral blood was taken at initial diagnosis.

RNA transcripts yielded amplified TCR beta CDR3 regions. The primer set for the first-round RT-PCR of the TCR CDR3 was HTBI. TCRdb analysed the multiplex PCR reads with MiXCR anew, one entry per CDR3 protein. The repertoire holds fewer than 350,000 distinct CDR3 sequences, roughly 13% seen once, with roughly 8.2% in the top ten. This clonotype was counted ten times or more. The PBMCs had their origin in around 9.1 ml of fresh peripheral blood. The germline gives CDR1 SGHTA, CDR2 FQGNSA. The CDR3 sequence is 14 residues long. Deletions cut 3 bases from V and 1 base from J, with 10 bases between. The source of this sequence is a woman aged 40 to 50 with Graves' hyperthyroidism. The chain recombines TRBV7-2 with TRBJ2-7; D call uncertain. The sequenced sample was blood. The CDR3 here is CASSFNTVSYEQYF. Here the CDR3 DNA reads TGTGCCAGCAGCTTTAACACTGTATCCTACGAGCAGTACTTC.